This T cell receptor beta chain comes out of a study of beta chain features in type 1 diabetes. All of the isolated RNA was reverse transcribed, so expressed TCRB transcripts were sequenced. TCRdb keeps only in-frame clones here, not all; method: immunoSEQ multiplex PCR. The data contain approximately 470,000 clones, over 25% of them singletons. The V end lost 5 bases, the J end lost 1 base, and 17 bases lay between the germline ends. This CDR3 contains 16 residues. Germline V gene data show CDR1 as SEHNR and CDR2 as FQNEAQ (reference sequence). The J gene is TRBJ1-1, the V gene TRBV7-9; D remains ambiguous. The material sequenced was naive CD4+ T cells from blood. The receptor's source is a man between 18 and 29 years old in good health. CDR3: CASSLDNPGWNTEAFF. The CDR3 DNA reads TGTGCCAGCAGCCTTGACAACCCTGGTTGGAACACTGAAGCTTTCTTT.